These 7 T cell receptor beta chains came from one sample sequenced in a study of OX40 agonist ivuxolimab in advanced cancers. Clones were sequenced by immunoSEQ multiplex PCR, and TCRdb holds only the in-frame ones, with some missing. This table holds approximately 50,000 clones, about four fifths found once. The input for sequencing was CD4+ or CD8+ T cells sorted from blood, taken in a trial of the OX40 agonist ivuxolimab. The receptors here all came from an adult with an advanced solid tumor such as melanoma, head and neck, liver or kidney cancer.

V usage is TRBV28 and J usage is TRBJ1-5; 10 nucleotides line up with TRBD1. CDR3 length: 15 amino acids. V lost 2 bases to trimming and J lost 5 bases; unmatched junction nucleotides: 3. The germline gives CDR1 MDHEN, CDR2 SYDVKM. The CDR3 coding sequence is TGTGCCAGCAGTTTAGGGACAGGGGTAGATCAGCCCCAGCATTTT. Translating gives CASSLGTGVDQPQHF.

J is TRBJ1-5 and V is TRBV28; 7 bases are a match to TRBD1. Trimming cost V 4 bases and J 4 bases; bases outside gene matches: 4. The CDR3 loop spans 14 amino acids. Germline values: CDR1 MDHEN, CDR2 SYDVKM. The CDR3 region has the DNA TGTGCCAGCAGTTGGGGCAGGGGGAATCAGCCCCAGCATTTT. Translating it yields CASSWGRGNQPQHF.

The gene calls are TRBV28 and TRBJ1-1; the D gene is possibly TRBD1 (5 bases). V lost 6 bases and J 13 bases, leaving 18 bases between the germline ends. The germline V gene has CDR1 MDHEN and CDR2 SYDVKM. This CDR3 contains 12 residues. The CDR3 DNA is TGTGCCAGCAGCCTCCAGGACACCTATTGTTTCTTT. It encodes CASSLQDTYCFF.

This chain connects TRBV5-6 to TRBJ1-3; D may be TRBD1 (5 bases). Germline V gene sequence: CDR1 SGHDT, CDR2 YYEEEE. V was cut by 1 base and J by 0 bases, with 11 bases left in between. The CDR3 contains 16 residues. CDR3 DNA: TGTGCCAGCAGCTTGTGGTGGGGGAACTCTGGAAACACCATATATTTT. This gives the protein CASSLWWGNSGNTIYF.

This clone was observed a handful of times. The DNA for the CDR3 is TGTGCCACCGAAGGGAGTGACACTGAAGCTTTCTTT. Its protein is CATEGSDTEAFF. The chain uses TRBV10-3 and TRBJ1-1; unclear D gene. Trimming shortened V by 10 bases and J by 3 bases, and 12 bases separated the two germline ends. CDR3 size: 12 residues. Per the germline V gene, CDR1 is ENHRY and CDR2 is SYGVKD.

The CDR3 sequence: CASSARTGRRELFF. The CDR3 bases are TGTGCCAGCAGCGCCCGGACAGGGCGGCGGGAGCTGTTTTTT. V usage is TRBV9 and J usage is TRBJ2-2; 8 bases map to TRBD1. Looked up from germline, CDR1 is SGDLS and CDR2 is YYNGEE. The V and J ends lost 3 bases and 9 bases, in that order; junction bases with no gene match: 7. This CDR3 contains 14 residues.

A remark on this clone: Other DNA sequences of this sample code for an identical CDR3. The CDR3 loop reads CASSDSNRATEAFF. The DNA of the CDR3 is TGTGCCAGCAGTGACTCGAACAGGGCGACTGAAGCTTTCTTT. This chain uses TRBV6-4 with TRBJ1-1; a possible D gene is TRBD1 (6 bases). V lost 0 bases, J lost 5 bases, and 10 bases lay in between. The CDR3 consists of 14 residues. Germline CDR1 reads MRHNA; CDR2 reads SNTAGT.